This T cell receptor beta chain was retrieved from a study of primary melanoma T cells and metastatic recurrence. Study in general: Tumors were T2–T4 primary melanomas thicker than 1 mm.

In regard to this clone: The antigen remains undetermined.

Some clones are missing from TCRdb's copy, which holds only in-frame ones; the method was immunoSEQ multiplex PCR. Among about 630 clones, 70% to 80% were seen once, and the ten largest hold approximately 16%. Findings of the study overall: Tumor T-cell fraction reportedly predicted progression-free survival independently.

Deletions cut 2 bases from V and 2 bases from J, with 9 bases between. CDR1 is GTSNPN, CDR2 SVGIG, per germline (reference sequence). The CDR3 length is 13 residues. Source material: melanoma tumor tissue. This receptor was taken from a human donor with melanoma. The chain joins TRBV30 to TRBJ2-5, with unresolved D. The CDR3: CAWSKALQETQYF. The CDR3 DNA sequence: TGTGCCTGGAGTAAGGCCCTTCAAGAGACCCAGTACTTC.